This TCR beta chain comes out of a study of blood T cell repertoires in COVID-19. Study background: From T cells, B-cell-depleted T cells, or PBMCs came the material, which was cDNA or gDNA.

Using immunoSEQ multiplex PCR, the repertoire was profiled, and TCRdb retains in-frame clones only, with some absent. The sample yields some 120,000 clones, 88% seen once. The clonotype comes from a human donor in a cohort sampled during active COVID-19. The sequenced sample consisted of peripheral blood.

As DNA, the CDR3 is TGTGCCAGCAAGAGGGTTAGGGTGGGCACCGGGGAGCTGTTTTTT. This translates into CASKRVRVGTGELFF. The V gene is TRBV2, the J gene TRBJ2-2, with D possibly matching TRBD2 (5 bases). Germline V gene sequence: CDR1 SNHLY, CDR2 FYNNEI. The CDR3 has 15 residues. Trimming cost V 7 bases and J 4 bases, with 16 bases left between them.